There are many counts of the clone carrying this T cell receptor beta chain. As yet, its antigen is unknown. This sample is part of a study of T-cell memory formation after mild COVID-19. Whole-study context: TCR clusters were mostly donor specific. Study observations and caveats: CD4+ clones that contracted lay mainly in CM and EM; CD8+ ones lay in EMRA.

CDR1 is LNHNV, CDR2 YYDKDF, per germline (reference sequence). The CDR3 is 13 residues long. V was clipped by 6 bases and J by 0 bases, with 6 bases between them. 5'RACE, which relied on constant-segment primers, yielded TCR alpha and TCR beta cDNA libraries carrying sample barcodes and UMIs. TCRdb ran MiXCR on the 5' RACE reads and lists one entry per CDR3 protein. The sample shows approximately 150,000 distinct CDR3 sequences, about 6.1% of them seen only once. The sequencing sample was made of PBMCs or a T cell subset sorted from them (not recorded which). The V and J genes are TRBV15 and TRBJ2-1; unclear D gene. This TCR was recovered from an adult woman who had mild COVID-19 (a few samples of this study predate the infection). Cell type and time point are not known. Written as DNA, the CDR3 is TGTGCCACCAGTACCGCCTCCTACAATGAGCAGTTCTTC. It yields the protein CATSTASYNEQFF.